This entry lists 2 T cell receptor beta chains sequenced from one sample in a study of tumor-infiltrating lymphocytes in primary liver carcinoma. Taking 20-30 mg of unsorted bulk tissue, the authors co-extracted RNA and DNA. TCR beta cDNA came from about 500 ng total RNA, primed with a constant-region primer. For TCR beta, libraries were produced by three nested multiplex PCR rounds using slightly modified ARM-PCR. The two initial PCR rounds, roughly 10 cycles each, used TRBV1-TRBV30 forward and C-beta reverse primers. TCRdb re-called the multiplex PCR reads with MiXCR, one entry per CDR3 protein. The table shows approximately 60,000 distinct CDR3 sequences, with less than 75% occurring only once. The specimen was liver tumor tissue from sampling region 2. Subset noted: tumor region T2, inferior pole. Receptors originate from a man aged 40-55 years with primary liver carcinoma and hepatitis B virus infection.

The rearrangement uses TRBV5-4 and TRBJ1-1, with D perhaps TRBD1 (6 bases). The CDR3 is 16 residues long. Per the germline V gene, CDR1 is SGHNT and CDR2 is YYREEE (reference sequence). V lost 0 bases and J 14 bases, leaving 26 bases between the germline ends. The CDR3 reads CASSLGRGGTNTGAFF. In DNA, the CDR3 is TGTGCCAGCAGCTTGGGTCGAGGGGGGACGAACACTGGAGCATTCTTT.

The chain recombines TRBV29-1 with TRBJ1-1; no clear D. V lost 3 bases to trimming and J lost 6 bases, with 17 bases between them. Germline V gene lookup returns CDR1 SQVTM and CDR2 ANQGSEA. The CDR3 extends over 14 amino acids. CDR3 coding DNA: TGCAGCGTTGATAAACGTCAGTTAATTTCTGAAGCTTTCTTT. Translating gives CSVDKRQLISEAFF.